This TCR beta chain derives from a study of T cell responses to AZD1222 COVID-19 vaccine (dated by TCRdb to the early 2020s). Some background on the complete study: A total of 233 trial participants underwent TCR sequencing, of whom around 200 received two doses of AZD1222 and around 26 received two doses of the MenACWY control vaccine. Trial participants were enrolled into age subgroups of 18-55, 56-69 and 70-plus years, which contained 148, 28 and 57 TCR-sequenced participants, respectively.

The CDR3 regions of human TCRbeta chains were subjected to immunosequencing. Per the authors' processing: Repertoire TCRs were checked for matches against a reference library of SARS-CoV-2-specific TCRs that had been generated using the MIRA antigen-specificity platform. Breadth was defined as the fraction of unique TCRs that were SARS-CoV-2-associated. Depth was defined as the fraction of total T cells that were SARS-CoV-2-associated. Using the MIRA data, every spike-specific TCR was mapped to the spike region that the TCR reacted to and assigned to either a CD4 or a CD8 class. Log10-transformed breadth and depth values were compared by one-way ANOVA with Sidak's multiple comparisons tests. TCRdb holds this immuneACCESS table with in-frame rearrangements only. Some clones are missing; in checked studies, unresolved V genes explain under half, and the rest has no known cause. That table gives V, J and clone size, and the DNA gave D and trimming. For this sample there are 110,000 to 150,000 clones; around 92% appear just once. The ten largest clones capture roughly an eighth of the sample.

Here is what the overall study found, with its caveats: Participants were mostly white British, with more females than males. The authors suggested clonal diversity may have been underestimated. Conclusions about previously exposed vaccinees are limited, since just a handful of AZD1222 recipients were seropositive for SARS-CoV-2 at baseline. Spike-specific TCR breadth and depth rose significantly after two AZD1222 doses compared with day 0 and with MenACWY recipients. Vaccine-associated CD4 TCRs spanned the whole spike protein, with dominant responses in regions 160-218 and 743-854. Epitopes outside the regions mutated in the B.1.351 and B.1.1.7 variants were reportedly recognized by nearly half of the unique spike-specific TCRs. The 56-69-year group was small, and its depth increase did not reach significance, likely because of low power. Because no samples from the day 14 peak response were available, repertoires could be characterized only after the peak T cell response.

Reading the label with the study, this specimen's time point is: sample from adult after SARS-CoV-2 infection, after symptom onset. A couple of convalescent COVID-19 patients, sampled after symptom onset from adults with prior SARS-CoV-2 infection, were also TCR-sequenced for comparison. V is cut by 1 base and J by 3 bases, and the space between the germline ends is 7 bases. From the cysteine through the phenylalanine, the CDR3 covers 13 amino acids. Here the CDR3 DNA is all that survives: 39 bases in frame from base 1. The germline V gene (reference sequence) sets CDR1 to SGHAT and CDR2 to FQDESV. In the case of this clone: Which antigen it targets is not known. Per-base qualities were not stored, and no clone one base away is much larger.

This clonotype was obtained from an adult who had recovered from COVID-19. The rearranged segments are TRBV11-1 and TRBJ2-7, with the D gene not clear enough to name. The sequencing here drew on peripheral blood, taken after recovery from COVID-19. CDR3 protein: CASSLDRYYEQYF. In nucleotide form, the sequence is TGTGCCAGCAGCTTAGACAGATACTACGAGCAGTACTTC.